One sample yielded the 9 T cell receptor beta chains listed below, sequenced in a study of molecular identifiers for immune sequencing clone quantification. TCRdb fed the PCR reads into MiXCR, producing one record per CDR3 protein. The table records roughly 9,700 distinct CDR3 sequences, over 15% of them present only once. Sequences were obtained from naive CD8+ T cells from blood, with Jurkat cell RNA spiked in. The sample's subset: FACS-sorted CD8+CD4-CCR7+CD45RA+ naive T cells. Receptor source: a human donor in good health. Some libraries in this study had Jurkat cell RNA spiked in.

This clonotype is judged medium-sized (0.01 to 0.1%). This rearrangement joins TRBV7-6 to TRBJ2-3; the match to TRBD2 covers 9 bases. CDR3 size: 15 residues. The J segment lost 6 bases and the V segment lost 2 bases, leaving 6 bases of the junction unmatched. Germline values: CDR1 SGHVS, CDR2 FNYEAQ. CDR3 DNA sequence: TGTGCCAGCAGCTTATGGCGGGAGGGCGGTGATACGCAGTATTTT. Protein product: CASSLWREGGDTQYF.

This clonotype has a count of ten or more. The chain combines TRBV24-1 with TRBJ2-2; D gene ambiguous. V lost 4 bases and J lost 4, with 15 bases in between. This CDR3 has 16 amino acids. Germline loops: CDR1 KGHDR, CDR2 SFDVKD. CDR3 bases: TGTGCCACCAGTGACGACGGGTTTTTCGCCACCGGGGAGCTGTTTTTT. It specifies CATSDDGFFATGELFF.

This clonotype is categorized as medium-sized (0.01 to 0.1%). The chain couples TRBV12-3 or TRBV12-4 to TRBJ2-5; 12 bases fit TRBD2. Unmatched junction bases numbered 7, after V lost 5 bases and J lost 9 bases. This CDR3 comprises 14 residues. In nucleotides, the CDR3 is TGTGCCAGCAGTACGCTAGCGGGAGGGTCGGCCCAGTACTTC. This codes for CASSTLAGGSAQYF.

This clonotype is labeled medium-sized (0.01 to 0.1%). The chain employs TRBV20-1 and TRBJ2-3; TRBD2 matches at 12 bases. V lost 1 base and J lost 2; bases outside the gene matches: 13. The CDR3 runs to 19 residues. Germline loops: CDR1 DFQATT, CDR2 SNEGSKA (reference sequence). CDR3 loop: CSARGRTGLAGEYTDTQYF. CDR3 bases: TGCAGTGCTAGAGGACGCACGGGACTAGCGGGCGAATACACAGATACGCAGTATTTT.

This clonotype was recorded many times. This chain connects TRBV11-2 to TRBJ2-1; 7 positions match TRBD2. V was clipped by 5 bases and J by 9 bases; unmatched bases: 22. Germline V gives CDR1 SGHAT, CDR2 FQNNGV. The CDR3 runs 18 residues. CDR3: CASSPAALVGGPRGEQFF. Written as DNA, the CDR3 is TGTGCCAGCAGCCCCGCCGCTCTAGTGGGAGGGCCTCGGGGTGAGCAGTTCTTC.

At least ten counts were recorded for this clonotype. The chain joins TRBV11-3 to TRBJ2-7; D is ambiguous. The CDR3 length is 14 residues. Deletions cut 5 bases from V and 0 bases from J, with 11 bases between. Germline assignment: CDR1 SGHNT and CDR2 YENEEA. This chain's CDR3 is CASSPGSASYEQYF. The CDR3 DNA follows: TGTGCCAGCAGCCCCGGGTCAGCCTCCTACGAGCAGTACTTC.

The chain joins TRBV28 to TRBJ2-7; 9 nucleotides line up with TRBD2. Germline values: CDR1 MDHEN, CDR2 SYDVKM. The V and J ends lost 3 bases and 3 bases, in that order; junction bases with no gene match: 6. The CDR3 loop spans 15 amino acids. The CDR3 region is CASSFIYSGSYEQYF. CDR3 bases: TGTGCCAGCAGTTTTATATATAGCGGGAGCTACGAGCAGTACTTC.

Concerning this clonotype: A read error is possible here, since a much larger clone lies one base away. V usage is TRBV28 and J usage is TRBJ1-5, with D tentatively TRBD1 (6 bases). Germline values: CDR1 MDHEN, CDR2 SYDVKM. Between the trimmed V and J ends, which lost 4 bases and 5 bases, there was a span of 18 bases. This CDR3 contains 16 residues. This CDR3 reads CASSCRGSALHQPQHF. The CDR3 DNA reads TGTGCCAGCAGTTGCAGGGGTTCGGCGCTCCATCAGCCCCAGCATTTT.

By proportion, this clonotype is medium-sized. The chain has TRBV13 and TRBJ2-3; the match to TRBD2 covers 12 bases. The CDR3 is 20 amino acids. Germline CDR1 is PRHDT and CDR2 is FYEKMQ (reference sequence). V was clipped by 2 bases and J by 4 bases; unmatched bases: 16. CDR3 amino acids: CASSLPTGYLAGGLADTQYF. The CDR3 region has the DNA TGTGCCAGCAGCTTACCGACAGGGTATCTAGCGGGAGGGTTGGCAGATACGCAGTATTTT.